This is a list of T cell receptor beta chains from one sample in a study of CD8+ T cells in alopecia areata. The data were produced by immunoSEQ multiplex PCR, yet TCRdb's version contains in-frame clones alone and is incomplete. The sample has about 120,000 clones, 49% seen once. The material sequenced was CD8+ T cells sorted from blood, taken at week 0. Receptor source: a human donor with alopecia areata. The CDR3 runs from the conserved cysteine through the conserved F or W. The D gene is left open where the match is weak. Clone sizes are given selectively: once, few, many, or a class where the clone is expanded.

>TRBJ1-2|.|TRBV7-8|.
CASSHLQGTYGYTF
TGTGCCAGCAGCCACTTACAGGGCACCTATGGCTACACCTTC
>TRBJ1-2|few|TRBV7-2|TRBD1
CASSLIGTGNGYTF
TGTGCCAGCAGCTTAATTGGGACAGGGAATGGCTACACCTTC
>TRBJ1-2|once|TRBV4-1|.
CASSHLARDGYTF
TGCGCCAGCAGCCACTTAGCACGGGATGGCTACACCTTC
>TRBJ2-7|few|TRBV7-2|.
CASSRVGQRNYEQYF
TGTGCCAGCAGTCGAGTAGGACAGAGAAACTACGAGCAGTACTTC
>TRBJ1-1|once|TRBV13|.
CASSSPMNTEAFF
TGTGCCAGCAGCTCGCCAATGAACACTGAAGCTTTCTTT
>TRBJ2-7|.|TRBV27|.
CASSPTVGGGHEQYF
TGTGCCAGCAGCCCAACGGTTGGGGGGGGCCACGAGCAGTACTTC
>TRBJ2-6|few|TRBV6-5|.
CASPTHCSGANVLTF
TGTGCCAGCCCCACCCATTGCTCTGGGGCCAACGTCCTGACTTTC
>TRBJ2-3|.|TRBV9|.
CASSVFGSAADTQYF
TGTGCCAGCAGCGTATTTGGTTCCGCCGCAGATACGCAGTATTTT
>TRBJ2-3|.|TRBV5-1|.
CASSSMGAGIGTDTQYF
TGCGCCAGCAGCTCGATGGGGGCAGGGATCGGCACAGATACGCAGTATTTT
>TRBJ2-6|.|TRBV11-2|.
CASSLGPALSGANVLTF
TGTGCCAGCAGCTTAGGCCCGGCGCTCTCTGGGGCCAACGTCCTGACTTTC
>TRBJ1-1|many|TRBV4-1|.
CASSQGAPLNTEAFF
TGCGCCAGCAGCCAAGGGGCCCCATTGAACACTGAAGCTTTCTTT
>TRBJ2-1|.|TRBV5-6|.
CASSLGDSGFYNEQFF
TGTGCCAGCAGCTTGGGGGACTCAGGGTTCTACAATGAGCAGTTCTTC
>TRBJ1-6|once|TRBV12-5|TRBD1
CASVPTGEYNSPLHF
TGTGCTAGTGTCCCTACAGGGGAGTATAATTCACCCCTCCACTTT
>TRBJ2-2|.|TRBV4-1|.
CASSQISVVTGELFF
TGCGCCAGCAGCCAAATTTCGGTAGTCACCGGGGAGCTGTTTTTT
>TRBJ2-7|few|TRBV29-1|.
CSVRDPTGLSEQYF
TGCAGCGTTCGAGATCCCACAGGCCTTAGCGAGCAGTACTTC
>TRBJ2-5|.|TRBV29-1|.
CSVVGGTLNQETQYF
TGCAGCGTTGTTGGCGGGACACTAAACCAAGAGACCCAGTACTTC
>TRBJ2-7|.|TRBV7-9|.
CASSTGPRSGLEQYF
TGTGCCAGCAGCACTGGACCCCGATCAGGCCTCGAGCAGTACTTC
>TRBJ1-2|few|TRBV7-9|TRBD1
CASSLAGTAYGYTF
TGTGCCAGCAGCTTAGCGGGGACAGCCTATGGCTACACCTTC
>TRBJ1-2|.|TRBV6-1|.
CASSPGTIDYGYTF
TGTGCCAGCAGCCCCGGGACAATTGACTATGGCTACACCTTC
>TRBJ1-2|once|TRBV6-6|.
CASSPEGVDFYGYTF
TGTGCCAGCAGTCCGGAGGGGGTCGATTTCTATGGCTACACCTTC
>TRBJ2-2|.|TRBV9|.
CASSPGVTGELFF
TGTGCCAGCAGCCCAGGCGTCACCGGGGAGCTGTTTTTT
>TRBJ1-6|.|TRBV6-5|.
CASSYGQGDSPLHF
TGTGCCAGCAGTTACGGGCAGGGAGATTCACCCCTCCACTTT
>TRBJ2-2|few|TRBV27|.
CATMVVMGTGELFF
TGTGCCACCATGGTCGTTATGGGCACCGGGGAGCTGTTTTTT
>TRBJ2-7|.|TRBV29-1|.
CSVDGTGPDEQYF
TGCAGCGTTGATGGGACTGGGCCAGACGAGCAGTACTTC
>TRBJ1-1|once|TRBV9|.
CASSLRGNTEAFF
TGTGCCAGCAGCCTGAGAGGGAACACTGAAGCTTTCTTT
>TRBJ2-3|.|TRBV13|.
CASSLAPAGDTQYF
TGTGCCAGCAGCTTAGCTCCGGCGGGAGATACGCAGTATTTT
>TRBJ1-5|.|TRBV30|.
CAWSVMGNQPQHF
TGTGCCTGGAGTGTGATGGGCAATCAGCCCCAGCATTTT
>TRBJ2-7|few|TRBV7-2|TRBD1
CASSNRPGQASYEQYF
TGTGCCAGCAGCAATAGACCGGGACAGGCGTCCTACGAGCAGTACTTC
>TRBJ2-5|.|TRBV30|.
CAWSWSSETQYF
TGTGCCTGGTCCTGGTCGTCGGAGACCCAGTACTTC
>TRBJ2-5|.|TRBV5-6|TRBD1
CASSHRGAETQYF
TGTGCCAGCAGCCACAGGGGGGCGGAGACCCAGTACTTC
>TRBJ2-3|.|TRBV11-2|.
CASSLDSRGGNTQYF
TGTGCCAGCAGCTTAGATAGTAGGGGCGGGAATACGCAGTATTTT
>TRBJ2-1|few|TRBV2|.
CASSEWLQAYNEQFF
TGTGCCAGCAGTGAATGGTTACAGGCCTACAATGAGCAGTTCTTC
>TRBJ2-3|few|TRBV14|TRBD2
CASSPGLELPDTQYF
TGTGCCAGCAGCCCGGGACTAGAGTTGCCAGATACGCAGTATTTT
>TRBJ1-2|.|TRBV5-6|.
CASSRLGNGYTF
TGTGCCAGCAGTCGTTTGGGGAATGGCTACACCTTC
>TRBJ2-1|.|TRBV30|.
CAWSELSSYNEQFF
TGTGCCTGGAGTGAGTTGAGCTCCTACAATGAGCAGTTCTTC
>TRBJ2-5|.|TRBV4-3|.
CASSQVLDRPSETQYF
TGCGCCAGCAGCCAAGTTCTTGACAGGCCCAGCGAGACCCAGTACTTC
>TRBJ2-2|medium-sized|TRBV4-3|TRBD2
CASSQDPSGGANTGELFF
TGCGCCAGCAGCCAAGATCCCAGCGGGGGCGCGAACACCGGGGAGCTGTTTTTT
>TRBJ1-5|few|TRBV27|.
CASSLLGHSNQPQHF
TGTGCCAGCAGTTTACTCGGGCATAGCAATCAGCCCCAGCATTTT